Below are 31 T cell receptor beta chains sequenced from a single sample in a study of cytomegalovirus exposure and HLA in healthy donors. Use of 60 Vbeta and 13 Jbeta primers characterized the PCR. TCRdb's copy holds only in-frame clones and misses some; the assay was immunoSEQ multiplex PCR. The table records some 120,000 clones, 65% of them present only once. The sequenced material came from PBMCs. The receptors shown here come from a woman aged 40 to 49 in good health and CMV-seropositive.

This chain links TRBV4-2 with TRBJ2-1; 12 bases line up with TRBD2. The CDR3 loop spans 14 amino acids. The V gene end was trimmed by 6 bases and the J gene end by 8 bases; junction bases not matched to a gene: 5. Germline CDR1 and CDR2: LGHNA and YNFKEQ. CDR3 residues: CASSRLAGADEQFF. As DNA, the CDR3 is TGTGCCAGCAGTCGACTAGCGGGAGCCGATGAGCAGTTCTTC.

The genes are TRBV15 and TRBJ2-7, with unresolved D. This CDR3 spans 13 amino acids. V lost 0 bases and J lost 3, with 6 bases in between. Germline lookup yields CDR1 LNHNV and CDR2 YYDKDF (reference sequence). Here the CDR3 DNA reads TGTGCCACCAGCAGAGAGGCTGACTACGAGCAGTACTTC. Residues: CATSREADYEQYF.

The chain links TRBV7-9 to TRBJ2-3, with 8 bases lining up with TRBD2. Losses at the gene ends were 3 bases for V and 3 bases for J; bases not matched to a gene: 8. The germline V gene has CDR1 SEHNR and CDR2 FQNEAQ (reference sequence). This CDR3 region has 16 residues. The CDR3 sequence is CASSFYSSGLTDTQYF. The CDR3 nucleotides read TGTGCCAGCAGCTTTTACTCTAGCGGGTTGACAGATACGCAGTATTTT.

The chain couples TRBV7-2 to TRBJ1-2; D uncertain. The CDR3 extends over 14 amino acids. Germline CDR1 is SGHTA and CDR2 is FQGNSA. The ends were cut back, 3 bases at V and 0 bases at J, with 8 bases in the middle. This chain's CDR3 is CASSLGRANYGYTF. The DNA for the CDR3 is TGTGCCAGCAGCTTGGGCAGAGCTAACTATGGCTACACCTTC.

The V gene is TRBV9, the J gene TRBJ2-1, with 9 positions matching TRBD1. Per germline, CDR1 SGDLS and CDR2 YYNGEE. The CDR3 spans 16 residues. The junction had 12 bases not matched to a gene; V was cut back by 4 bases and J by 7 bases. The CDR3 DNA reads TGTGCCAGCAGCCCCGGCGGAGGGACAGGGTTGAATGAGCAGTTCTTC. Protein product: CASSPGGGTGLNEQFF.

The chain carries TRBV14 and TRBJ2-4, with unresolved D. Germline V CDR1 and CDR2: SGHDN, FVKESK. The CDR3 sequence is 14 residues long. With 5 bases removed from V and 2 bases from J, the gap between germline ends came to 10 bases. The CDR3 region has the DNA TGTGCCAGCAGCGACCAGGCGACCAAAAACATTCAGTACTTC. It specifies CASSDQATKNIQYF.

CDR3 DNA sequence: TGTGCCAGCAGCACGGCTAGCGGGAGGGTGGAGACCCAGTACTTC. This gives the protein CASSTASGRVETQYF. V is TRBV7-9 and J is TRBJ2-5; TRBD2 aligns across 12 bases. Trimming cost V 5 bases and J 5 bases; bases outside gene matches: 6. The CDR3 has 15 residues. Per the germline V gene, CDR1 is SEHNR and CDR2 is FQNEAQ (reference sequence).

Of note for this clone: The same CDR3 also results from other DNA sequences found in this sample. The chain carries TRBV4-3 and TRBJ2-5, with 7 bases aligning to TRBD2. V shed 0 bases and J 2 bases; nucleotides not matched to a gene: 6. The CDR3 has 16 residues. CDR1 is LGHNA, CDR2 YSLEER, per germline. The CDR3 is CASSQDPASGQETQYF. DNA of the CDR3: TGCGCCAGCAGCCAAGACCCCGCTAGCGGTCAAGAGACCCAGTACTTC.

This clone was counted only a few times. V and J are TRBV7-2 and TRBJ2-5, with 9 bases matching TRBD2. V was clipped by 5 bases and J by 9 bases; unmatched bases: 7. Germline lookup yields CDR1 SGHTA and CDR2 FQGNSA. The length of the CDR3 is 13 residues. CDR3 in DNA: TGTGCCAGCAGCCCTAGCGGGAACGGGGCCCAGTACTTC. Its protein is CASSPSGNGAQYF.

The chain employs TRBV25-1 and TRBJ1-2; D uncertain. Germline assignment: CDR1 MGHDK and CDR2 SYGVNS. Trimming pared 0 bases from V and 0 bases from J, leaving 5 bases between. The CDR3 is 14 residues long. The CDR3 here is CASSEYDTNYGYTF. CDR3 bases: TGTGCCAGCAGTGAATATGACACTAACTATGGCTACACCTTC.

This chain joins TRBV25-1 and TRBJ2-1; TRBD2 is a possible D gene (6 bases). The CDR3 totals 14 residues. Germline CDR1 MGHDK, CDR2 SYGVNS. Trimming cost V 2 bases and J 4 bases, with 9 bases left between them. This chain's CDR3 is CASSEVAEYNEQFF. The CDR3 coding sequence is TGTGCCAGCAGTGAAGTAGCGGAGTACAATGAGCAGTTCTTC.

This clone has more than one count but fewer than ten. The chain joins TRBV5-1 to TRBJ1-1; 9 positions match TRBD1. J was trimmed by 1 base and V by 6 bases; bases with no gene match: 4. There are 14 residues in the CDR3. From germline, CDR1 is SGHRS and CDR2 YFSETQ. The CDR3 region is CASTRDRANTEAFF. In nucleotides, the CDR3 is TGCGCCAGCACCAGGGACAGGGCGAACACTGAAGCTTTCTTT.

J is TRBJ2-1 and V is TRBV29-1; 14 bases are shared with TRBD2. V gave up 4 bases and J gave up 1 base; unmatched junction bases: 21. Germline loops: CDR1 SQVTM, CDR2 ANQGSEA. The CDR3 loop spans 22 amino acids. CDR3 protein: CSVVVGLAGGGGYFGSYNEQFF. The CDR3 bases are TGCAGCGTTGTCGTAGGACTAGCGGGAGGTGGGGGATACTTCGGGTCCTACAATGAGCAGTTCTTC.

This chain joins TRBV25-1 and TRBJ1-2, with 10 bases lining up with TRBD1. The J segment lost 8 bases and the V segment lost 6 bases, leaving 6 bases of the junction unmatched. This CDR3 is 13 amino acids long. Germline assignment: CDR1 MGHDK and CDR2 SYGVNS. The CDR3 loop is CASRGQGLRGYTF. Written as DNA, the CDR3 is TGTGCCAGCAGGGGACAGGGGTTGAGGGGCTACACCTTC.

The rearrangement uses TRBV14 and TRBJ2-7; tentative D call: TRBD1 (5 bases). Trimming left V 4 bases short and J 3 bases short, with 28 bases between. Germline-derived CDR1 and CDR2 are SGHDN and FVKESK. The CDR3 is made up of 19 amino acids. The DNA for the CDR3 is TGTGCCAGCAGCCTCGGACGCAAACCAGGGATTGTTTCCATCTACGAGCAGTACTTC. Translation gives CASSLGRKPGIVSIYEQYF.

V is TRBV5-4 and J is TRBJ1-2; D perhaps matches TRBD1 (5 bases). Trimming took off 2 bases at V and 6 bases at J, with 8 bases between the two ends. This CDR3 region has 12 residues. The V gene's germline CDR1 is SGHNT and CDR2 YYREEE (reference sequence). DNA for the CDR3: TGTGCCAGCAGCTTTGGGACTGATGGCTACACCTTC. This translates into CASSFGTDGYTF. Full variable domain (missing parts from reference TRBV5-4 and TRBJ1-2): ETGVTQSPTHLIKTRGQQVTLRCSSQSGHNTVSWYQQALGQGPQFIFQYYREEENGRGNFPPRFSGLQFPNYSSELNVNALELDDSALYLCASSFGTDGYTFGSGTRLTVV.

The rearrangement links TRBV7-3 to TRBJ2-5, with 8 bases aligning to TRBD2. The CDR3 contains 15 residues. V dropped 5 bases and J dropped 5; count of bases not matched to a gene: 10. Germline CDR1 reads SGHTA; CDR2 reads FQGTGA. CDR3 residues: CASSPGLDSEETQYF. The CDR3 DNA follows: TGTGCCAGCAGCCCGGGACTAGATTCGGAGGAGACCCAGTACTTC. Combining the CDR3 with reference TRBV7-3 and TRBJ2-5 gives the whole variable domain GAGVSQTPSNKVTEKGKYVELRCDPISGHTALYWYRQSLGQGPEFLIYFQGTGAADDSGLPNDRFFAVRPEGSVSTLKIQRTERGDSAVYLCASSPGLDSEETQYFGPGTRLLVL.

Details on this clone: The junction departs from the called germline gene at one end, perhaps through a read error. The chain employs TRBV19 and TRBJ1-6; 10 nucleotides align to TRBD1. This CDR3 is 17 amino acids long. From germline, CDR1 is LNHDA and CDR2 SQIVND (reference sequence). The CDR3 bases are TGTGCCAGTAGGGACCCGGGACAGGGGTCCTTTAATTCACCCCTCCACTTT. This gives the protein CASRDPGQGSFNSPLHF.

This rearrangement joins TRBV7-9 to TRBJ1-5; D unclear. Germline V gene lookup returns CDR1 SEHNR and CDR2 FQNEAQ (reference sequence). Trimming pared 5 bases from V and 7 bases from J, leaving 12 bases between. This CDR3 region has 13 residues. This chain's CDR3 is CASSPSGLQPQHF. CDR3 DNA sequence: TGTGCCAGCAGCCCTAGCGGCCTCCAGCCCCAGCATTTT.

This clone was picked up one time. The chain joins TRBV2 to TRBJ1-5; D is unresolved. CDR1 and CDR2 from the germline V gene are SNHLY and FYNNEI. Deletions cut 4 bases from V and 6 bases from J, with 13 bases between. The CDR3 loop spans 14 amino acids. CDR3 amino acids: CASSGLLSRQPQHF. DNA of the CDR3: TGTGCCAGCAGTGGTCTGCTCAGTCGTCAGCCCCAGCATTTT.

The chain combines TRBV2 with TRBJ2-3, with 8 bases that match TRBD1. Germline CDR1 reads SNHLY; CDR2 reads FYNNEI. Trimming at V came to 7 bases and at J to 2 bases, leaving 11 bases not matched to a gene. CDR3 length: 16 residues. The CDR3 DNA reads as TGTGCCAGCACCCGCCCCCAGGGGGCTTACACAGATACGCAGTATTTT. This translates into CASTRPQGAYTDTQYF.

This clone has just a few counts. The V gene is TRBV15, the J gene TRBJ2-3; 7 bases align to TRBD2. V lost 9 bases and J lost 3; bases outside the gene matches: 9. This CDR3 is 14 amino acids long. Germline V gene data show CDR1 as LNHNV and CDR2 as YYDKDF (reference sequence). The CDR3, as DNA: TGTGCCACGTCTAGCGGATGGGAAACAGATACGCAGTATTTT. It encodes CATSSGWETDTQYF. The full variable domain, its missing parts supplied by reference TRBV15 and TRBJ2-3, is DAMVIQNPRYQVTQFGKPVTLSCSQTLNHNVMYWYQQKSSQAPKLLFHYYDKDFNNEADTPDNFQSRRPNTSFCFLDIRSPGLGDTAMYLCATSSGWETDTQYFGPGTRLTVL.

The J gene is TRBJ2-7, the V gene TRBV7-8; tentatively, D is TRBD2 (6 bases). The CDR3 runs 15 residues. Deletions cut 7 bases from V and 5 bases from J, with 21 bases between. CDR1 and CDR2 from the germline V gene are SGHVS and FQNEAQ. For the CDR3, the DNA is TGTGCCAGCACCCCAGATTTGATCGGGAGCCACGAGCAGTACTTC. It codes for CASTPDLIGSHEQYF.

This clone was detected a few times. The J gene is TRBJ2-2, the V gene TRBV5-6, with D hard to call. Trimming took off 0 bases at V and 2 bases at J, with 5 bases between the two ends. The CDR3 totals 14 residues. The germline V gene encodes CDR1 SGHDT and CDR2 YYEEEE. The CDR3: CASSLDINTGELFF. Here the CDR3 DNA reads TGTGCCAGCAGCTTGGATATCAACACCGGGGAGCTGTTTTTT.

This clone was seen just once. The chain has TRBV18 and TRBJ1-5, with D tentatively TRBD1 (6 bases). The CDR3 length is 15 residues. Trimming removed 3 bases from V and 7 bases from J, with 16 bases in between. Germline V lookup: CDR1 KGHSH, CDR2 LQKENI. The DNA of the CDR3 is TGTGCCAGCTCACCTGGGGCAGGGGCATACCAGCCCCAGCATTTT. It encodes CASSPGAGAYQPQHF.

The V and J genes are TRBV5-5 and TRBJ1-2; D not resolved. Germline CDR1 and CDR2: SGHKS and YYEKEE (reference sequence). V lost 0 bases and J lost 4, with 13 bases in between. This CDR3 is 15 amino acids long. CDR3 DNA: TGTGCCAGCAGCTTGGGCGTTTTAACTAGCTATGGCTACACCTTC. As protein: CASSLGVLTSYGYTF. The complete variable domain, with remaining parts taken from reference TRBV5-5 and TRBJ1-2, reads DAGVTQSPTHLIKTRGQQVTLRCSPISGHKSVSWYQQVLGQGPQFIFQYYEKEERGRGNFPDRFSARQFPNYSSELNVNALLLGDSALYLCASSLGVLTSYGYTFGSGTRLTVV.

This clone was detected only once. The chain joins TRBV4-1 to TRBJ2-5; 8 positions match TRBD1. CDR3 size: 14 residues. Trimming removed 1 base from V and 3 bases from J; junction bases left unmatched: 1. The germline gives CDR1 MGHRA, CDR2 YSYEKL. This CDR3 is CASSQATGEETQYF. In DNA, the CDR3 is TGCGCCAGCAGCCAAGCGACAGGGGAAGAGACCCAGTACTTC.

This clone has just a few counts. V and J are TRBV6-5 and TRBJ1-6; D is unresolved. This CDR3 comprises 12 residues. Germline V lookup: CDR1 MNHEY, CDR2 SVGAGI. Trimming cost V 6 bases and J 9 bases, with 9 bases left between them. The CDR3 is CASREGSSPLHF. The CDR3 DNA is TGTGCCAGCAGGGAGGGATCTTCACCCCTCCACTTT.

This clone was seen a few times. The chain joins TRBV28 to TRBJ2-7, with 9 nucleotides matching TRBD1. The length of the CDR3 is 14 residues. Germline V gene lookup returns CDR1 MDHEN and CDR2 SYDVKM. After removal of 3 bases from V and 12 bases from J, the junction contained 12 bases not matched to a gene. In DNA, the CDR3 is TGTGCCAGCAGTTTCTCCGGGACAGGGAGAGGGGGGTACTTC. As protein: CASSFSGTGRGGYF.

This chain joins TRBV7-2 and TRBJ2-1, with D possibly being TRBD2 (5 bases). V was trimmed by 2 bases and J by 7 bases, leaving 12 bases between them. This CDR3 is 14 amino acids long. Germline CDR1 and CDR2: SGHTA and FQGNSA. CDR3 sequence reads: CASSLHMDFNEQFF. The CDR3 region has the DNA TGTGCCAGCAGCTTACATATGGACTTTAATGAGCAGTTCTTC. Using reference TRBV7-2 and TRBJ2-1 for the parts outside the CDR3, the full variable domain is GAGVSQSPSNKVTEKGKDVELRCDPISGHTALYWYRQSLGQGLEFLIYFQGNSAPDKSGLPSDRFSAERTGGSVSTLTIQRTQQEDSAVYLCASSLHMDFNEQFFGPGTRLTVL.

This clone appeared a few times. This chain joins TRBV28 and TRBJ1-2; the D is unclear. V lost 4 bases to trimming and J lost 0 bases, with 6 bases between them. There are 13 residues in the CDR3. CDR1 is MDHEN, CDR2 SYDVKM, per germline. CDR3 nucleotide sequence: TGTGCCAGCAGTTCCTATACTAACTATGGCTACACCTTC. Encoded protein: CASSSYTNYGYTF.